This T cell receptor beta chain was identified in a study of identical twins. Notes on this clonotype: The antigen is undetermined.

cDNA molecules carried unique molecular identifiers, and template switching added a universal primer site. TCRdb used MiXCR to reprocess the 5' RACE reads, holding one entry per CDR3 protein. This sample carries fewer than 500,000 distinct CDR3 sequences, roughly an eighth of them seen once, and the ten largest clones take about 0.97%. Whole-study results and caveats: Within twin pairs, the out-of-frame alpha sequences they shared showed excess low generation probability. Fewer insertions were carried by abundant cord blood beta clonotypes, but none was seen in memory repertoires.

This CDR3 comprises 13 residues. This same sample was also taken into another study, of yellow fever vaccine responses in identical twins.

The sequenced material came from CD4+ T cells sorted from blood. The sequence derives from a young woman in good health. This chain joins TRBV21-1 and TRBJ2-5. TRBV21-1 counts as a pseudogene. This CDR3 reads CASSPTEQETQYF. DNA for the CDR3: TGTGCCAGCAGCCCGACCGAGCAAGAGACCCAGTACTTC.